Following are 23 T cell receptor beta chains from one sample sequenced in a study of radiotherapy plus CTLA-4 blockade in lung cancer. The repertoire was sequenced with immunoSEQ multiplex PCR; TCRdb's copy has only in-frame clones and lacks some. The table includes around 44,000 clones, about 86% detected once. The material sequenced was peripheral blood, taken from a patient treated with radiotherapy plus ipilimumab. These TCRs come from a human donor with non-small cell lung cancer that progressed on radiotherapy plus ipilimumab. Some clones in this sample may be carry-over from other donors' samples.

The V and J genes are TRBV7-9 and TRBJ2-2, with TRBD1 matching over 7 bases. Germline V CDR1 and CDR2: SEHNR, FQNEAQ (reference sequence). This CDR3 has 15 amino acids. V dropped 5 bases and J dropped 3; count of bases not matched to a gene: 6. The CDR3 nucleotides read TGTGCCAGCAGCGCCCTACAGGGGCACACCGGGGAGCTGTTTTTT. Translation gives CASSALQGHTGELFF.

The rearrangement links TRBV5-1 to TRBJ1-6; no firm D call. This CDR3 region has 13 residues. Looked up from germline, CDR1 is SGHRS and CDR2 is YFSETQ. The ends were cut back, 4 bases at V and 10 bases at J, with 12 bases in the middle. CDR3 sequence (DNA): TGCGCCAGCAGCCCGGGGAATAGCTCACCCCTCCACTTT. Protein sequence: CASSPGNSSPLHF. The full variable domain, completed using reference TRBV5-1 and TRBJ1-6, is KAGVTQTPRYLIKTRGQQVTLSCSPISGHRSVSWYQQTPGQGLQFLFEYFSETQRNKGNFPGRFSGRQFSNSRSEMNVSTLELGDSALYLCASSPGNSSPLHFGNGTRLTVT.

This clone was detected a few times. J is TRBJ2-2 and V is TRBV10-3, with D perhaps TRBD2 (6 bases). CDR1 and CDR2 (germline): ENHRY, SYGVKD. CDR3 length: 15 residues. V was pared by 0 bases and J by 6 bases, with 11 bases between. The CDR3 is CAISESTRNAGELFF. Here the CDR3 DNA reads TGTGCCATCAGTGAGTCGACTAGAAATGCCGGGGAGCTGTTTTTT.

The chain joins TRBV5-1 to TRBJ1-2, with 8 bases matching TRBD1. CDR3 length equals 13 residues. The junction had 9 bases not matched to a gene; V was cut back by 6 bases and J by 8 bases. Per the germline V gene, CDR1 is SGHRS and CDR2 is YFSETQ. The CDR3 region is CASNGQGMEGYTF. The CDR3 nucleotides are TGCGCCAGCAACGGACAGGGAATGGAGGGCTACACCTTC.

V usage is TRBV5-8 and J usage is TRBJ1-4; 8 bases align to TRBD1. Trimming cost V 3 bases and J 0 bases; bases outside gene matches: 4. The CDR3 is made up of 16 amino acids. The germline V gene encodes CDR1 SGHTS and CDR2 YDEGEE. The CDR3 DNA reads TGTGCCAGCAGCTACGGGACAGGAGCAACTAATGAAAAACTGTTTTTT. Protein sequence: CASSYGTGATNEKLFF.

This clone was counted once. The chain couples TRBV5-1 to TRBJ2-2; D is possibly TRBD1 (5 bases). The ends were cut back, 0 bases at V and 2 bases at J, with 8 bases in the middle. This CDR3 is 15 amino acids long. Germline V gives CDR1 SGHRS, CDR2 YFSETQ. The CDR3 region has the DNA TGCGCCAGCAGCTTGGTTGACAGAAACACCGGGGAGCTGTTTTTT. This encodes CASSLVDRNTGELFF.

The CDR3 sequence: CAWRPGENYGYTF. The CDR3 DNA reads as TGTGCCTGGCGACCGGGAGAGAACTATGGCTACACCTTC. The chain joins TRBV30 to TRBJ1-2; D gene unclear. Trimming pared 5 bases from V and 2 bases from J, leaving 12 bases between. The CDR3 consists of 13 residues. Per germline, CDR1 GTSNPN and CDR2 SVGIG (reference sequence).

The chain has TRBV5-1 and TRBJ1-1; maybe TRBD1 (5 bases). Trimming took off 0 bases at V and 8 bases at J, with 8 bases between the two ends. Germline assignment: CDR1 SGHRS and CDR2 YFSETQ. This CDR3 has 12 amino acids. The CDR3 sequence is CASSLDGGEAFF. DNA of the CDR3: TGCGCCAGCAGCTTGGACGGGGGAGAAGCTTTCTTT. Supplemented by reference TRBV5-1 and TRBJ1-1, the full variable domain reads KAGVTQTPRYLIKTRGQQVTLSCSPISGHRSVSWYQQTPGQGLQFLFEYFSETQRNKGNFPGRFSGRQFSNSRSEMNVSTLELGDSALYLCASSLDGGEAFFGQGTRLTVV.

J is TRBJ1-3 and V is TRBV11-2; weak D call: TRBD1 (6 bases). The length of the CDR3 is 15 residues. Germline CDR1 reads SGHAT; CDR2 reads FQNNGV. V lost 3 bases, J lost 5 bases, and 14 bases lay in between. CDR3 bases: TGTGCCAGCAGCTTGTTCGCAGGGGATAGAAACACCATATATTTT. Translation: CASSLFAGDRNTIYF. Filled out from reference TRBV11-2 and TRBJ1-3, the complete variable domain reads EAGVAQSPRYKIIEKRQSVAFWCNPISGHATLYWYQQILGQGPKLLIQFQNNGVVDDSQLPKDRFSAERLKGVDSTLKIQPAKLEDSAVYLCASSLFAGDRNTIYFGEGSWLTVV.

This chain uses TRBV7-6 with TRBJ2-1; 11 bases match TRBD2. Per germline, CDR1 SGHVS and CDR2 FNYEAQ. V was pared by 0 bases and J by 0 bases, with 4 bases of the junction left unmatched. The CDR3 is 18 amino acids. CDR3 in DNA: TGTGCCAGCAGCTTAGCTAGCGGGGGGGCCGTCTCCTACAATGAGCAGTTCTTC. Protein product: CASSLASGGAVSYNEQFF.

A few counts support this clone. This sequence joins TRBV9 and TRBJ2-3; 7 bases are shared with TRBD2. V lost 0 bases and J lost 0; bases outside the gene matches: 7. Germline assignment: CDR1 SGDLS and CDR2 YYNGEE. The CDR3 runs 17 residues. DNA of the CDR3: TGTGCCAGCAGCGTAGGTGTCGGGGGGATGAGCACAGATACGCAGTATTTT. Its translation is CASSVGVGGMSTDTQYF.

The chain is built from TRBV19 and TRBJ1-1; 9 nucleotides align to TRBD1. Germline-derived CDR1 and CDR2 are LNHDA and SQIVND (reference sequence). This CDR3 spans 15 amino acids. Trimming at V came to 5 bases and at J to 8 bases, leaving 12 bases not matched to a gene. CDR3: CASSPLTRDRVEAFF. The DNA for the CDR3 is TGTGCCAGTAGTCCCCTCACCCGGGACAGGGTCGAAGCTTTCTTT.

CDR3 amino acids: CASRLHSFYAVEQFF. The CDR3 nucleotides read TGTGCCAGCCGATTGCACTCCTTCTACGCGGTGGAGCAGTTCTTC. This sequence joins TRBV2 and TRBJ2-1; D not certain. The germline V gene has CDR1 SNHLY and CDR2 FYNNEI. The ends were cut back, 8 bases at V and 10 bases at J, with 24 bases in the middle. This CDR3 has 15 amino acids.

A single count supports this clone. The chain joins TRBV7-2 to TRBJ2-5; no clear D gene. V was cut by 5 bases and J by 5 bases, with 9 bases left in between. CDR3 length: 12 amino acids. Germline values: CDR1 SGHTA, CDR2 FQGNSA. The CDR3 nucleotides are TGTGCCAGCAGCCCACTCGGGGAGACCCAGTACTTC. Amino acids: CASSPLGETQYF.

The sample holds one count of this clone. This chain connects TRBV4-2 to TRBJ2-1, with 9 positions matching TRBD2. The CDR3 is 16 residues long. Germline-derived CDR1 and CDR2 are LGHNA and YNFKEQ. Trimming at V came to 4 bases and at J to 4 bases, leaving 8 bases not matched to a gene. The CDR3 region is CASSPRGLAGYNEQFF. The CDR3 DNA follows: TGTGCCAGCAGCCCGAGGGGGCTAGCGGGATACAATGAGCAGTTCTTC.

V usage is TRBV7-6 and J usage is TRBJ2-3; 8 bases line up with TRBD2. V lost 5 bases, J lost 0 bases, and 7 bases stayed unmatched. The CDR3 is 16 amino acids. Germline loops: CDR1 SGHVS, CDR2 FNYEAQ. This chain's CDR3 is CASSLQLAVSTDTQYF. Here the CDR3 DNA reads TGTGCCAGCAGCCTACAACTAGCGGTGAGCACAGATACGCAGTATTTT.

This chain uses TRBV5-4 with TRBJ2-7, with 8 bases identical to TRBD1. This CDR3 region has 15 residues. Trimming took 4 bases from V and 2 from J; bases not matched to a gene: 8. Looked up from germline, CDR1 is SGHNT and CDR2 is YYREEE (reference sequence). The CDR3 nucleotides read TGTGCCAGCAGCAGCACAGGGGGTTTTACCTACGAGCAGTACTTC. Protein sequence: CASSSTGGFTYEQYF.

This chain links TRBV12-5 with TRBJ2-7; 11 nucleotides agree with TRBD2. Germline lookup yields CDR1 LGHNT and CDR2 FRNRAP. Trimming removed 6 bases from V and 7 bases from J; junction bases left unmatched: 23. The CDR3 spans 19 residues. The chain's CDR3 is CASGLLGVAGGPWIWEQYF. The CDR3 DNA reads TGTGCTAGTGGACTCCTGGGGGTAGCGGGGGGGCCTTGGATTTGGGAGCAGTACTTC.

Turning to this clone: A much more abundant neighbour one base away suggests this may be a read error. The CDR3, as DNA: TGTGCCAGCAGCAACAACTACGAGCAGTACTTC. Its protein product is CASSNNYEQYF. The V gene is TRBV5-8, the J gene TRBJ2-7; D is ambiguous. The CDR3 is 11 residues long. Per germline, CDR1 SGHTS and CDR2 YDEGEE. Trimming cost V 4 bases and J 3 bases, with 5 bases left between them.

CDR3 in DNA: TGCGCCAGCAGCTTGGAAAGCGGCCATGCACGAACCTACGAGCAGTACTTC. Protein sequence: CASSLESGHARTYEQYF. The chain links TRBV5-1 to TRBJ2-7, with D tentatively TRBD2 (5 bases). Germline CDR1 is SGHRS and CDR2 is YFSETQ. V lost 0 bases and J 2 bases, leaving 18 bases between the germline ends. This CDR3 is built from 17 residues.

The chain recombines TRBV7-3 with TRBJ1-2; 7 bases agree with TRBD1. CDR1 is SGHTA and CDR2 is FQGTGA in the germline V gene. This CDR3 has 14 residues. The trim removed 4 bases at V and 7 bases at J, leaving 9 bases unmatched. This CDR3 is CASSSTPGTVGYTF. The CDR3 nucleotides read TGTGCCAGCAGCTCAACCCCTGGGACAGTTGGCTACACCTTC.

The chain couples TRBV29-1 to TRBJ2-1, with D possibly being TRBD2 (5 bases). CDR1 and CDR2 (germline): SQVTM, ANQGSEA. This CDR3 is built from 13 residues. V was trimmed by 5 bases and J by 2 bases, leaving 10 bases between them. The CDR3 DNA sequence: TGCAGCGTTCTTGCGGGCCCCTACAATGAGCAGTTCTTC. Translated, it gives CSVLAGPYNEQFF.

This clone appeared once. The V call is TRBV29-1, the J call TRBJ2-3, with 8 bases aligning to TRBD2. Trimming took 7 bases from V and 8 from J; bases not matched to a gene: 23. The CDR3 has 17 residues. Germline V gene lookup returns CDR1 SQVTM and CDR2 ANQGSEA. The DNA of the CDR3 is TGCAGCGCCTCTACCGGAAAGGGGAGCGGGAGTTCGGGTACGCAGTATTTT. Its protein is CSASTGKGSGSSGTQYF.